The 22 T cell receptor beta chains given below trace back to one sample, sequenced in a study of control samples from healthy donors and cancer patients. Using immunoSEQ multiplex PCR, the repertoire was profiled, and TCRdb retains in-frame clones only, with some absent. The table lists some 110,000 clones, about 93% of them singletons. The source material was blood. The receptor set was obtained from a man aged 30 to 45 in good health.

The chain recombines TRBV14 with TRBJ2-7; either TRBD1 or TRBD2 may fit D (6 bases each). The CDR3 is made up of 16 amino acids. Trimming stripped 0 bases from V and 7 bases from J, with 19 bases between. Per the germline V gene, CDR1 is SGHDN and CDR2 is FVKESK. Written as DNA, the CDR3 is TGTGCCAGCAGCCAAGATGTACCGGGGGCGCGGAGAGAGCAGTACGTC. Protein product: CASSQDVPGARREQYV.

In this sample, this clone turned up once. Different DNA sequences within this sample yield the same CDR3. The chain uses TRBV5-1 and TRBJ1-1, with unresolved D. Germline-derived CDR1 and CDR2 are SGHRS and YFSETQ. V lost 0 bases to trimming and J lost 5 bases, with 8 bases between them. The CDR3 length is 13 residues. CDR3 sequence reads: CASSLGGGTEAFF. CDR3 coding DNA: TGCGCCAGCAGCTTGGGGGGAGGAACTGAAGCTTTCTTT.

The chain has TRBV1 and TRBJ1-4; TRBD1, the table's D call, lacks a check against the DNA. TRBV1 is reported as a pseudogene. This CDR3 contains 15 residues. Here the CDR3 DNA reads TGCACCAGCAGCCTTCAAGGGGCTCAAGGTGAAAAACTGTTTTTT. Translated: CTSSLQGAQGEKLFF.

This sequence joins TRBV14 and TRBJ2-1; D is uncertain. V lost 6 bases and J lost 7, with 7 bases in between. CDR3 length: 11 amino acids. CDR1 and CDR2 (germline): SGHDN, FVKESK. The DNA for the CDR3 is TGTGCCAGCAGGTCCGTAAATGAGCAGTTCTTC. Amino acid sequence: CASRSVNEQFF.

The rearrangement uses TRBV7-2 and TRBJ2-3; the match to TRBD2 covers 7 bases. V lost 1 base and J lost 2; bases outside the gene matches: 9. This CDR3 contains 17 residues. Germline assignment: CDR1 SGHTA and CDR2 FQGNSA. The CDR3 DNA sequence: TGTGCCAGCAGCTTAGTTGGCCAGCGGGGACCCACAGATACGCAGTATTTT. It yields the protein CASSLVGQRGPTDTQYF.

CDR3 sequence reads: CASRRDLGKLFF. The CDR3 coding sequence is TGTGCCAGCAGGAGGGACCTCGGAAAACTGTTTTTT. The chain uses TRBV12-3 or TRBV12-4 and TRBJ1-4; D might be TRBD1 (5 bases). Trimming removed 6 bases at V and 10 bases at J, with 12 bases between. There are 12 residues in the CDR3.

The chain joins TRBV28 to TRBJ1-2, with a tentative D call TRBD1 (5 bases). The germline gives CDR1 MDHEN, CDR2 SYDVKM. This CDR3 region has 16 residues. V gave up 7 bases and J gave up 1 base, with 19 bases separating them. The CDR3 region has the DNA TGTGCCAGCACCTCTAGTGGTGGGGGAGGTAACTATGGCTACACCTTC. It is translated as CASTSSGGGGNYGYTF.

The V call is TRBV5-5, the J call TRBJ2-2, with no clear D. Looked up from germline, CDR1 is SGHKS and CDR2 is YYEKEE (reference sequence). V was trimmed by 2 bases and J by 6 bases, leaving 11 bases between them. The CDR3 totals 14 residues. CDR3 in amino acids: CASSFRTASGELFF. DNA for the CDR3: TGTGCCAGCAGCTTTAGGACGGCCTCCGGGGAGCTGTTTTTT.

The V call is TRBV12-3 or TRBV12-4, the J call TRBJ1-1; unclear D gene. Trimming pared 1 base from V and 10 bases from J, leaving 10 bases between. This CDR3 is 12 amino acids long. CDR3 loop: CASSLDRLRAFF. CDR3 DNA sequence: TGTGCCAGCAGTTTAGACAGACTGAGAGCTTTCTTT.

This clone appeared many times. This rearrangement joins TRBV6-1 to TRBJ2-5; 8 nucleotides agree with TRBD2. J was trimmed by 2 bases and V by 3 bases; bases with no gene match: 5. The CDR3 extends over 15 amino acids. Germline CDR1 MNHNS, CDR2 SASEGT. In DNA form, the CDR3 reads TGTGCCAGCAGTGAGCAAGCGGGGGAGCAAGAGACCCAGTACTTC. It translates to CASSEQAGEQETQYF.

This chain connects TRBV6-5 to TRBJ1-6; D possibly corresponds to TRBD1 (6 bases). Germline lookup yields CDR1 MNHEY and CDR2 SVGAGI. V lost 2 bases to trimming and J lost 10 bases, with 15 bases between them. The CDR3 has 15 amino acids. The CDR3 region has the DNA TGTGCCAGCAGTTACGACGGGGGGGGGCGCTCACCCCTCCACTTT. It translates to CASSYDGGGRSPLHF.

This chain joins TRBV5-5 and TRBJ2-7; unclear D gene. CDR1 is SGHKS, CDR2 YYEKEE, per germline (reference sequence). V was cut by 1 base and J by 3 bases, with 14 bases left in between. This CDR3 spans 15 amino acids. This CDR3 is CASSLLAGVNYEQYF. In DNA, the CDR3 is TGTGCCAGCAGCTTGTTAGCTGGGGTTAACTACGAGCAGTACTTC.

The chain uses TRBV6-5 and TRBJ1-1; no definite D call. V lost 0 bases and J 6 bases, leaving 11 bases between the germline ends. CDR3 size: 14 residues. The germline CDR1 and CDR2 sequences are MNHEY and SVGAGI. The CDR3 region has the DNA TGTGCCAGCAGTTACTCGTTTATGGGGTCTGAAGCTTTCTTT. This sequence encodes CASSYSFMGSEAFF.

The chain has TRBV30 and TRBJ2-7; 12 bases are a match to TRBD1. CDR3 length: 15 residues. J gave up 1 base and V 2 bases, and 3 bases lay outside the gene matches. The germline CDR1 and CDR2 sequences are GTSNPN and SVGIG (reference sequence). This chain's CDR3 is CAWSTGQGASYEQYV. The CDR3 coding sequence is TGTGCCTGGAGTACGGGACAGGGGGCGTCCTACGAGCAGTACGTC.

The chain is built from TRBV7-9 and TRBJ2-2; the D gene is possibly TRBD2 (5 bases). This CDR3 has 17 amino acids. V lost 4 bases and J 2 bases, leaving 17 bases between the germline ends. Germline V CDR1 and CDR2: SEHNR, FQNEAQ (reference sequence). CDR3 DNA: TGTGCCAGCAGCTCCCCGTTGATAGAGGGAAACACCGGGGAGCTGTTTTTT. It yields the protein CASSSPLIEGNTGELFF.

The V gene is TRBV28, the J gene TRBJ1-5, with D possibly matching TRBD1 (6 bases). This CDR3 comprises 18 residues. Trimming removed 5 bases from V and 0 bases from J, with 20 bases in between. The germline CDR1 and CDR2 sequences are MDHEN and SYDVKM. CDR3 bases: TGTGCCAGCAGTCTCCCCTCCAGGGGTTACTCTAGCAATCAGCCCCAGCATTTT. This gives the protein CASSLPSRGYSSNQPQHF. The complete variable domain, with remaining parts taken from reference TRBV28 and TRBJ1-5, reads DVKVTQSSRYLVKRTGEKVFLECVQDMDHENMFWYRQDPGLGLRLIYFSYDVKMKEKGDIPEGYSVSREKKERFSLILESASTNQTSMYLCASSLPSRGYSSNQPQHFGDGTRLSIL.

The chain couples TRBV6-5 to TRBJ2-6, with D unclear. CDR1 and CDR2 (germline): MNHEY, SVGAGI. V was shortened by 6 bases and J by 0 bases, with 3 bases between the two germline ends. The CDR3 runs 13 residues. CDR3: CASSFSGANVLTF. The CDR3 region has the DNA TGTGCCAGCAGCTTCTCTGGGGCCAACGTCCTGACTTTC.

The V and J genes are TRBV2 and TRBJ1-5; D is ambiguous. V gave up 8 bases and J gave up 1 base, with 15 bases separating them. Germline CDR1 and CDR2: SNHLY and FYNNEI. The CDR3 is 15 amino acids. In DNA form, the CDR3 reads TGTGCCAGCCGACCTCGGGGATTAAGCAATCAGCCCCAGCATTTT. Translated: CASRPRGLSNQPQHF.

The gene calls are TRBV5-1 and TRBJ1-4; the match to TRBD1 covers 7 bases. Per the germline V gene, CDR1 is SGHRS and CDR2 is YFSETQ. CDR3 length: 15 residues. V gave up 0 bases and J gave up 5 bases; unmatched junction bases: 4. CDR3 sequence: CASSLGGQSNEKLFF. CDR3 bases: TGCGCCAGCAGCTTGGGGGGACAGTCCAATGAAAAACTGTTTTTT.

The chain carries TRBV14 and TRBJ1-2; perhaps TRBD1 as D (6 bases). Between the trimmed V and J ends, which lost 4 bases and 5 bases, there was a span of 8 bases. In germline, CDR1 is SGHDN, CDR2 FVKESK. The CDR3 totals 12 residues. CDR3 protein: CASSPRGYGYTF. The CDR3 nucleotides are TGTGCCAGCAGCCCTAGGGGGTATGGCTACACCTTC.

The chain recombines TRBV27 with TRBJ1-1; D is possibly TRBD1 (5 bases). V lost 5 bases and J 4 bases, leaving 17 bases between the germline ends. This CDR3 is 15 amino acids long. From germline, CDR1 is MNHEY and CDR2 SMNVEV (reference sequence). The CDR3 DNA is TGTGCCAGCAGTGACAGACAAAAGAGTAGCACTGAAGCTTTCTTT. It yields the protein CASSDRQKSSTEAFF.

The chain is built from TRBV11-3 and TRBJ2-1, with D possibly TRBD2 on 6 matching bases. The CDR3 sequence is 15 residues long. The germline V gene has CDR1 SGHNT and CDR2 YENEEA. V lost 0 bases and J lost 2, with 8 bases in between. CDR3 nucleotides: TGTGCCAGCAGCTTAGATGGGGGGACCTACAATGAGCAGTTCTTC. It codes for CASSLDGGTYNEQFF.